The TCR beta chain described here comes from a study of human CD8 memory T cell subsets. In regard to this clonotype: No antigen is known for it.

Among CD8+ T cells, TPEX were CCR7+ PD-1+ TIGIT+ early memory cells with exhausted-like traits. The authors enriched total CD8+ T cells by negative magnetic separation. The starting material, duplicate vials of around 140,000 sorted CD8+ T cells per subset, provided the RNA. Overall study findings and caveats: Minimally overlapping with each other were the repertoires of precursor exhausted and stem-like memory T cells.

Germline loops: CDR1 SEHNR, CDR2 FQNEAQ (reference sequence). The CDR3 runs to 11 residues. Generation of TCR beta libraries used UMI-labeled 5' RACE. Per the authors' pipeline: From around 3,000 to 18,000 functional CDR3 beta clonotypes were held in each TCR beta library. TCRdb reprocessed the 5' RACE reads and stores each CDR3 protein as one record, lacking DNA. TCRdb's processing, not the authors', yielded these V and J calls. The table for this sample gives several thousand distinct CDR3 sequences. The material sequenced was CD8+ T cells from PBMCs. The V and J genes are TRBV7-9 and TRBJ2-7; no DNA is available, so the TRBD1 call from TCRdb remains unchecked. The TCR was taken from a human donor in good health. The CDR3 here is CASSSPGEQYF.